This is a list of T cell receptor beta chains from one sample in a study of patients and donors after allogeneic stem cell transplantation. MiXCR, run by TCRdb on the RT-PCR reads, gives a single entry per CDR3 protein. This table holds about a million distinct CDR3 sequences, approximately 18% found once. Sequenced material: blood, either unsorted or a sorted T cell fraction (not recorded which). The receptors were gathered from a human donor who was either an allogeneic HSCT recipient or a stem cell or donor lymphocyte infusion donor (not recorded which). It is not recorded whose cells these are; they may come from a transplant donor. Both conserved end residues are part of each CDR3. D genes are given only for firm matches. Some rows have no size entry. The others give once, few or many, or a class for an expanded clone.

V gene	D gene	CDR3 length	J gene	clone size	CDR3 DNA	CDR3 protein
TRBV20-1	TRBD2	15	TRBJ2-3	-	TGCAGTGCTAGATTTCTCGCTAGCGGGACCCGTACGCAGTATTTT	CSARFLASGTRTQYF
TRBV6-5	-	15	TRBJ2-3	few	TGTGCCAGCAGTTACTCGGCCCCCGGCACAGATACGCAGTATTTT	CASSYSAPGTDTQYF
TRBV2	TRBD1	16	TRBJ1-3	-	TGTGCCAGCATCCCGGGACAGCAAGACTCTGGAAACACCATATATTTT	CASIPGQQDSGNTIYF
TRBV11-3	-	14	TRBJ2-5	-	TGTGCCAGCAGCTGGGACTTCGTCCAAGAGACCCAGTACTTC	CASSWDFVQETQYF
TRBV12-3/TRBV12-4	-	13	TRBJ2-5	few	TGTGCCAGCAGTTCTAGGGGGGGTCAGACCCAGTACTTC	CASSSRGGQTQYF
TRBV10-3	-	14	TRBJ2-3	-	TGTGCCATCAGTGAGGGAGGGGATCCAGATACGCAGTATTTT	CAISEGGDPDTQYF
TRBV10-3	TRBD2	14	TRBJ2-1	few	TGTGCCATCGCCGGACTAGCGGGGCACAATGAGCAGTTCTTC	CAIAGLAGHNEQFF
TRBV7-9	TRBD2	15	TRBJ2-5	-	TGTGCCAGCACCCCACTCGGACTAGCGGGAGAGACCCAGTACTTC	CASTPLGLAGETQYF
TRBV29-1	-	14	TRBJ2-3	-	TGCAGCGTTGACGGGCAGGGTATCACAGATACGCAGTATTTT	CSVDGQGITDTQYF
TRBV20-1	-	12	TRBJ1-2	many	TGCAGTGCTGTGACGGGTACCTATGGCTACACCTTC	CSAVTGTYGYTF
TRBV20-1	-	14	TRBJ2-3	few	TGCAGTGCCAAAAAACCCAGAGACACAGATACGCAGTATTTT	CSAKKPRDTDTQYF
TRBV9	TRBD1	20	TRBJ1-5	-	TGTGCCAGCAGCGTAGATGAAGGACGGGACAGCAGTTATAGCAATCAGCCCCAGCATTTT	CASSVDEGRDSSYSNQPQHF
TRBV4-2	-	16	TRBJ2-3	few	TGTGCCAGCAGCCCCCAGAGCGGAGCTAGCACAGATACGCAGTATTTT	CASSPQSGASTDTQYF
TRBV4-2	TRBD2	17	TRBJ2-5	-	TGTGCCAGCAGCCAAATAGGACTAGCGGGAGGTTTAGAGACCCAGTACTTC	CASSQIGLAGGLETQYF
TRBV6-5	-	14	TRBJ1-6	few	TGTGCCAGCAGTTACGGGAGTTCGGATTCACCCCTCCACTTT	CASSYGSSDSPLHF
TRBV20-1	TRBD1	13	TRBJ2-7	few	TGCAGTGCTGGGACAGACCCTTCCTTGGAGCAGTACTTC	CSAGTDPSLEQYF
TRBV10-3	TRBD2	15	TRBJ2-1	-	TGTGCCATCAGTGCTAATAGCGGGGGGAACAATGAGCAGTTCTTC	CAISANSGGNNEQFF
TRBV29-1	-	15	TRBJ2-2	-	TGCAGCGTTGAGGCGGGGACCAGTATCACCGGGGAGCTGTTTTTT	CSVEAGTSITGELFF
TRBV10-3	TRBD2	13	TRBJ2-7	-	TGTGCCATCAGTGACGGACTAGGAGACGAGCAGTACTTC	CAISDGLGDEQYF
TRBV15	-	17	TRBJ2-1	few	TGTGCCACCAGCAGAGAAAAAGCGGGCTTCGCCTACAATGAGCAGTTCTTC	CATSREKAGFAYNEQFF
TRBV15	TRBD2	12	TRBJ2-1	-	TGTGCCACCAGCAGATACAGCGGGGTGAAGTTCTTC	CATSRYSGVKFF
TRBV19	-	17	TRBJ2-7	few	TGTGCCAGTAGTACCCCTATACGGGGGCACACTAAATACGAGCAGTACTTC	CASSTPIRGHTKYEQYF
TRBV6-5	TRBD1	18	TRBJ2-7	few	TGTGCCAGCAGTTACTCCGGGGGACAGGTCCCCAGAGAATACGAGCAGTACTTC	CASSYSGGQVPREYEQYF
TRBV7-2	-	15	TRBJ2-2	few	TGTGCCAGCAGGGTGCGGACGGGAAACACCGGGGAGCTGTTTTTT	CASRVRTGNTGELFF
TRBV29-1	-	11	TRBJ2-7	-	TGCAGCGTTTCAGGGGCCGACGAGCAGTACTTC	CSVSGADEQYF
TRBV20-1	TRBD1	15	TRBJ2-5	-	TGCAGTGCCGCGACAGGGACAGGGGTCGGGGAGACCCAGTACTTC	CSAATGTGVGETQYF
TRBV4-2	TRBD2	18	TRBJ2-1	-	TGTGCCAGCAGCCATCCGAAAGGCACTAGCGGCTCCTACAATGAGCAGTTCTTC	CASSHPKGTSGSYNEQFF
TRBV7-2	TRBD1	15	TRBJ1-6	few	TGTGCCAGCAGCTTAGAGGACAGGGCTAATTCACCCCTCCACTTT	CASSLEDRANSPLHF
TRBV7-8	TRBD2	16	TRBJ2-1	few	TGTGCCAGCAGCTTAGCTAGCGGGGGACCCAACAATGAGCAGTTCTTC	CASSLASGGPNNEQFF
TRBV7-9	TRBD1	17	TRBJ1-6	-	TGTGCCAGCAGCCGTTCGACAGGGGGCTCCTATAATTCACCCCTCCACTTT	CASSRSTGGSYNSPLHF
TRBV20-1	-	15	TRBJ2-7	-	TGCAGTGCAAAAACTTTTTCGGGAGAGCGATACGAGCAGTACTTC	CSAKTFSGERYEQYF
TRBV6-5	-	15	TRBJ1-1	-	TGTGCCAGCAGTTCCGGGATTATCTTGAACACTGAAGCTTTCTTT	CASSSGIILNTEAFF
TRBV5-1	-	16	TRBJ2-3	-	TGCGCCAGCAGCTTGGGGTGGCGGTCTAGCACAGATACGCAGTATTTT	CASSLGWRSSTDTQYF
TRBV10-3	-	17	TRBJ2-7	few	TGTGCCATCAGTGAGTCGATCCAGCGGATGGGACCTTACGAGCAGTACTTC	CAISESIQRMGPYEQYF
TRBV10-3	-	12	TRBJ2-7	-	TGTGCCATCAGTGAGTCGGGCGACGAGCAGTACTTC	CAISESGDEQYF
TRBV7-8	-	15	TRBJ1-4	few	TGTGCCAGCAGCCCGAGGCGAGGACCCAATGAAAAACTGTTTTTT	CASSPRRGPNEKLFF
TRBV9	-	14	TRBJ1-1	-	TGTGCCAGCAGCGACACCGGCCGGAACACTGAAGCTTTCTTT	CASSDTGRNTEAFF
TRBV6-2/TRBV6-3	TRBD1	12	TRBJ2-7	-	TGTGCCAGCGGACAGGCCCACCACGAGCAGTACTTC	CASGQAHHEQYF
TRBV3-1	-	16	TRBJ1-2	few	TGTGCCAGCAGCCAAGAACTCCCTCGGAGGACCTATGGCTACACCTTC	CASSQELPRRTYGYTF
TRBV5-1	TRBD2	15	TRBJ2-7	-	TGCGCCAGCAGCTTGGTAGCGGGGGGAGGCCACGAGCAGTACTTC	CASSLVAGGGHEQYF
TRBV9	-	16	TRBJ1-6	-	TGTGCCAGCAGCCATCTTCTGAGCTCCTATAATTCACCCCTCCACTTT	CASSHLLSSYNSPLHF
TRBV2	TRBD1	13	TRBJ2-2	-	TGTGCCACCGGACAGGGGGACACCGGGGAGCTGTTTTTT	CATGQGDTGELFF
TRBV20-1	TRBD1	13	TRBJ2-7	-	TGCAGTCCGACTCAACAGGGGGCCTACGAGCAGTACTTC	CSPTQQGAYEQYF
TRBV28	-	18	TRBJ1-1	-	TGTGCCAGCAGTTTAACCTCCGGGGGGGTTGGTTTGGCCACTGAAGCTTTCTTT	CASSLTSGGVGLATEAFF
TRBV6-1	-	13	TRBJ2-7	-	TGTGCCAGCAATAGGGTGGAAGCCTACGAGCAGTACTTC	CASNRVEAYEQYF
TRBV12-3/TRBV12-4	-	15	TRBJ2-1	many	TGTGCCAGCAGTTATTTGATAGGCGGATACAATGAGCAGTTCTTC	CASSYLIGGYNEQFF
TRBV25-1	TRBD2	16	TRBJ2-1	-	TGTGCCAGCAGTGGGGGGAGGGGACTAGTTTACAATGAGCAGTTCTTC	CASSGGRGLVYNEQFF
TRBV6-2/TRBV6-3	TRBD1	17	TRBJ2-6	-	TGTGCCAGCAGTGTCAGGGGGCGCTCCTCTGGGGCCAACGTCCTGACTTTC	CASSVRGRSSGANVLTF
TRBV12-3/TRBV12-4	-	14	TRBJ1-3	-	TGTGCCAGCAGTTTTACGGGATCTGGAAACACCATATATTTT	CASSFTGSGNTIYF
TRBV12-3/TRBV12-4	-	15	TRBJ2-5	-	TGTGCCAGCAGTGGCCTGGGGGGAATCGGGGAGACCCAGTACTTC	CASSGLGGIGETQYF